The rows below give T cell receptor beta chains drawn from one sample of a study of PD-L1 blockade in urothelial cancer. Using immunoSEQ multiplex PCR, the repertoire was profiled, and TCRdb retains in-frame clones only, with some absent. The sample consists of roughly 40,000 clones, about nine tenths of them appearing once. Sequenced material: PBMCs, taken around atezolizumab (anti-PD-L1) treatment. The receptors here all came from a woman aged 55-69 years with urothelial cancer. CDR3s include the opening cysteine and the closing phenylalanine or tryptophan. The D gene is left open where the match is weak. The size of a clone is reported for some rows only, either as once, few or many, or as a class for expanded clones.

j_call | cdr3_length | clone_size | v_call | d_call | cdr3_nt | cdr3_aa
TRBJ2-7 | 16 | - | TRBV7-2 | TRBD1 | TGTGCCAGCAGCCATAACTCAGGGACAGGGGCCTACGAGCAGTACTTC | CASSHNSGTGAYEQYF
TRBJ1-2 | 15 | - | TRBV19 | - | TGTGCCAGTAGTAGTTTCGGCAGGGTATGGGATGGCTACACCTTC | CASSSFGRVWDGYTF
TRBJ2-5 | 14 | once | TRBV19 | TRBD1 | TGTGCCAGTAGTATGGGCAGGGGGCAAGAGACCCAGTACTTC | CASSMGRGQETQYF
TRBJ1-5 | 15 | - | TRBV19 | - | TGTGCCAGTAAATCAGCACAGATTAGCAATCAGCCCCAGCATTTT | CASKSAQISNQPQHF
TRBJ1-1 | 16 | - | TRBV18 | - | TGTGCCAGCTCAGCGGGAACAGGAGGAATGAACACTGAAGCTTTCTTT | CASSAGTGGMNTEAFF
TRBJ1-4 | 17 | - | TRBV7-9 | TRBD1 | TGTGCCAGCAGCCCAGGACAGGGAGGGCGGGGTAATGAAAAACTGTTTTTT | CASSPGQGGRGNEKLFF
TRBJ2-3 | 16 | once | TRBV11-2 | - | TGTGCCAGCAGCTTGTTTGACCCCGGAGGCACAGATACGCAGTATTTT | CASSLFDPGGTDTQYF
TRBJ1-5 | 15 | - | TRBV15 | - | TGTGCCACCAGCAGAGAGAGAAGGGAGAGGCAGCCCCAGCATTTT | CATSRERRERQPQHF
TRBJ2-7 | 14 | - | TRBV5-1 | - | TGCGCCAGCAGCTTGGTTCAGGCCTCCTACGAGCAGTACTTC | CASSLVQASYEQYF
TRBJ2-2 | 13 | - | TRBV5-1 | - | TGCGCCAGCCGGACAAGCAACACCGGGGAGCTGTTTTTT | CASRTSNTGELFF
TRBJ1-4 | 14 | - | TRBV5-1 | - | TGCGCCAGCAGCTTCATTTCAACTAATGAAAAACTGTTTTTT | CASSFISTNEKLFF
TRBJ2-1 | 17 | - | TRBV27 | TRBD2 | TGTGCCAGCAGTCTCCGGACTAGCGGGAGTAAATACAATGAGCAGTTCTTC | CASSLRTSGSKYNEQFF
TRBJ2-7 | 14 | - | TRBV19 | - | TGTGCCAGTAGTATCGCCGGGATCTCCTACGAGCAGTACTTC | CASSIAGISYEQYF
TRBJ2-1 | 14 | - | TRBV7-9 | TRBD1 | TGTGCCAGCAGCCTCCGGGACAGCTACAATGAGCAGTTCTTC | CASSLRDSYNEQFF
TRBJ2-2 | 16 | - | TRBV9 | TRBD2 | TGTGCCAGCAGCGTAGTCGGGGGGAACCCCACCGGGGAGCTGTTTTTT | CASSVVGGNPTGELFF
TRBJ1-1 | 10 | - | TRBV28 | TRBD1 | TGTGCCAGCAGTTTGACAGGGACTTTCTTT | CASSLTGTFF
TRBJ1-5 | 17 | once | TRBV2 | - | TGTGCCAGCAGTGAATTTGGCTGGACAGTTAGCAATCAGCCCCAGCATTTT | CASSEFGWTVSNQPQHF
TRBJ2-7 | 12 | - | TRBV27 | - | TGTGCCAGCAGCCGTAACAGGGACGAGCAGTACTTC | CASSRNRDEQYF
TRBJ2-4 | 15 | - | TRBV10-3 | TRBD2 | TGTGCCACCCAAAAGAGGCGGGAGTTCGGAAACATTCAGTACTTC | CATQKRREFGNIQYF
TRBJ1-1 | 13 | - | TRBV6-1 | - | TGTGCCAGCAGTCCATGGAGGGGCACTGAAGCTTTCTTT | CASSPWRGTEAFF
TRBJ2-7 | 13 | - | TRBV11-2 | - | TGTGCCAGCAGCCGTGAACAGGGACACGAGCAGTACTTC | CASSREQGHEQYF
TRBJ2-7 | 13 | once | TRBV27 | - | TGTGCCAGCAGACTAGGGAGTTCCTACGAGCAGTACTTC | CASRLGSSYEQYF
TRBJ1-1 | 15 | - | TRBV5-1 | TRBD1 | TGCGCCAGCAGCCAATCACAGGGGAAGAACACTGAAGCTTTCTTT | CASSQSQGKNTEAFF
TRBJ2-7 | 13 | - | TRBV6-5 | - | TGTGCCAGCAGTTGGGGCAGATCCTACGAGCAGTACTTC | CASSWGRSYEQYF
TRBJ1-1 | 15 | - | TRBV18 | - | TGTGCCAGCTCACCACGGTGGACAGAGAACACTGAAGCTTTCTTT | CASSPRWTENTEAFF
TRBJ2-1 | 13 | - | TRBV29-1 | - | TGCAGCGTTAGCCGGGACACCAACAATGAGCAGTTCTTC | CSVSRDTNNEQFF
TRBJ2-7 | 15 | - | TRBV19 | TRBD2 | TGTGCCAGTAGTGCCCGGACTAGCGGGAGGTCACAGCAGTACTTC | CASSARTSGRSQQYF
TRBJ1-1 | 13 | - | TRBV27 | - | TGTGCCAGCAGTTCCGCAGCGGTTTCTGGAGCTTTCTTT | CASSSAAVSGAFF
TRBJ2-5 | 14 | - | TRBV19 | - | TGTGCCAGTAGTTCAGGCAGGTTCGTTGGGACCCAGTACTTC | CASSSGRFVGTQYF
TRBJ2-6 | 20 | - | TRBV27 | TRBD1 | TGTGCCAGCAGTGTCTCCTTTGGGGGACAGATTCACTCTGGGGCCAACGTCCTGACTTTC | CASSVSFGGQIHSGANVLTF
TRBJ2-1 | 17 | - | TRBV11-2 | TRBD2 | TGTGCCAGCAGCTTAAGGCTAGCGGGGGGTTCCTACAATGAGCAGTTCTTC | CASSLRLAGGSYNEQFF
TRBJ2-7 | 14 | - | TRBV5-1 | TRBD1 | TGCGCCAGCAGCTTGGGACAGGGTTCCCACGAGCAGTACTTC | CASSLGQGSHEQYF
TRBJ1-1 | 14 | - | TRBV5-1 | TRBD1 | TGCGCCAGCAGCGGCGGGACAGGGGGGAGTCAAGCTTTCTTT | CASSGGTGGSQAFF
TRBJ2-2 | 14 | - | TRBV4-1 | - | TGCGCCAGCAGCCAGTCCGCGAACACCGGGGAGCTGTTTTTT | CASSQSANTGELFF
TRBJ1-2 | 13 | - | TRBV28 | - | TGTGCCAGCAGTTTATTAGATAACTATGGCTACACCTTT | CASSLLDNYGYTF
TRBJ2-7 | 14 | - | TRBV4-1 | TRBD2 | TGCGCCAGCAGCCCTTGGACTAGCGAGTACGAGCAGTACTTC | CASSPWTSEYEQYF
TRBJ2-5 | 13 | - | TRBV5-1 | TRBD2 | TGCGCCAGCCAGCGGGACCGGGCTGAGACCCAGTACTTC | CASQRDRAETQYF
TRBJ2-1 | 16 | - | TRBV4-1 | TRBD2 | TGCGCCAGCAGCCAAACCCCGGGACTAGCACCCAATGAGCAGTTCTTC | CASSQTPGLAPNEQFF
TRBJ2-1 | 21 | few | TRBV4-3 | TRBD2 | TGCGCCAGCAGCCAAGAGGTATCCAGCGGGAGGACCTATTTCTCCTACAATGAGCAGTTCTTC | CASSQEVSSGRTYFSYNEQFF
TRBJ2-6 | 15 | - | TRBV18 | - | TGTGCCAGCTCTCCCCTCAGCTCTGGGGCCAACGTCCTGACTTTC | CASSPLSSGANVLTF
TRBJ1-2 | 15 | - | TRBV28 | - | TGTGCCAGCAATGTAGGGGTCCCGGCTAACTATGGCTACACCTTC | CASNVGVPANYGYTF
TRBJ2-7 | 14 | - | TRBV19 | - | TGTGCCAGTAGTATAGGGGCAAGCTCCTACGAGCAGTACTTC | CASSIGASSYEQYF
TRBJ2-7 | 14 | - | TRBV10-3 | - | TGTGCCATCGCATCGAGGAGCGGAGCATACGAGCAGTACTTC | CAIASRSGAYEQYF
TRBJ2-3 | 11 | - | TRBV20-1 | TRBD1 | TGCAGTGCTAACAGGGGGGATACGCAGTATTTT | CSANRGDTQYF
TRBJ2-2 | 18 | - | TRBV7-9 | TRBD2 | TGTGCCAGCAGCGAGACTAGCGGGAGGGTCTCTAACACCGGGGAGCTGTTTTTT | CASSETSGRVSNTGELFF